This T cell receptor (beta chain) came from a study of OX40 agonist ivuxolimab in advanced cancers. Study as a whole: Age averaged approximately 60 years (range roughly 20 to 90), and around 87% were male. Overall study results and limits: In a subset of nonresponders, normalized T-cell clonal expansion was also low.

Here immunoSEQ multiplex PCR was the method, and the copy in TCRdb shows in-frame clones only, minus some. Altogether roughly 80,000 clones are present, around four fifths being singletons, with the ten largest covering under 3.5%. CDR1 is SGHRS, CDR2 YFSETQ, per germline. Trimming shortened V by 0 bases and J by 6 bases, and 4 bases separated the two germline ends. This CDR3 spans 12 amino acids. As regards this clone: As yet, its antigen is unknown.

The chain has TRBV5-1 and TRBJ2-1, with unresolved D. The sequencing used CD4+ or CD8+ T cells sorted from blood, collected in a trial of the OX40 agonist ivuxolimab. This TCR was sampled from an adult with an advanced solid tumor such as melanoma, head and neck, liver or kidney cancer. The CDR3 reads CASSLESNEQFF. The CDR3 coding sequence is TGCGCCAGCAGCTTGGAGAGCAATGAGCAGTTCTTC.